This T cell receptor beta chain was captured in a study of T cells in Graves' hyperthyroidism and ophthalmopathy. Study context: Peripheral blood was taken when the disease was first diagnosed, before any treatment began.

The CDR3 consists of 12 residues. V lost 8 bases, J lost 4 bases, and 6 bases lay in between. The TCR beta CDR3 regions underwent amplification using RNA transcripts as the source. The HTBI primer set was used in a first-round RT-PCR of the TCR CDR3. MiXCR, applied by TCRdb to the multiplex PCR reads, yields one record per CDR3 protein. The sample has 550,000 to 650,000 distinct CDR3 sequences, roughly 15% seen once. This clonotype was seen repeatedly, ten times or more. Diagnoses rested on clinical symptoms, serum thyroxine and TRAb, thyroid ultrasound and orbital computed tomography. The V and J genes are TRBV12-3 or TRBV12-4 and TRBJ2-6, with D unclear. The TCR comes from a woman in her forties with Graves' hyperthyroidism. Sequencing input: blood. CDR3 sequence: CASGSGANVLTF. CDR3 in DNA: TGTGCCAGCGGGTCGGGGGCCAACGTCCTGACTTTC.